Following are 10 T cell receptor beta chains from one sample sequenced in a study of tumor and adjacent non-tumor tissue in lung cancer. No cell sorting was done before RNA was extracted from the tissue. This non-tumor lung sample came from over 3 cm beyond the tumor edge. A modified ARM-PCR protocol with three rounds of nested PCR amplified TCRbeta. TCRdb reprocessed the multiplex PCR reads with MiXCR, giving one entry per CDR3 protein. The sample carries around 82,000 distinct CDR3 sequences, more than 80% recorded once. The sequenced sample was distant non-tumor lung tissue. Source of these receptors: a man aged 55 to 69 with non-small cell lung cancer.

This clonotype was found many times. The chain is built from TRBV7-3 and TRBJ2-3, with 10 nucleotides matching TRBD2. The CDR3 length is 19 residues. Germline CDR1 and CDR2: SGHTA and FQGTGA. V lost 3 bases and J lost 2; bases outside the gene matches: 14. CDR3: CASSFRGSSGGAPTDTQYF. The CDR3 DNA sequence: TGTGCCAGCAGCTTCCGGGGGTCGAGCGGGGGGGCCCCCACAGATACGCAGTATTTT.

As concerns this clonotype: One base away lies a much larger clone, so this may be a sequencing read error. V and J are TRBV12-3 or TRBV12-4 and TRBJ2-5, with D perhaps TRBD1 (6 bases). The CDR3 runs 14 residues. The CDR3 is CTSKKQGSGETQCF. The CDR3 DNA is TGTACCAGCAAGAAACAGGGATCAGGGGAGACCCAGTGCTTC.

Concerning this clonotype itself: A much larger clonotype is one base distant, so this may be a read error. V usage is TRBV4-3 and J usage is TRBJ2-7; 9 nucleotides line up with TRBD1. The CDR3 totals 16 residues. The germline CDR1 and CDR2 sequences are LGHNA and YSLEER. In DNA, the CDR3 is TGCGCCAACAGCCGGTGGGGGGACAGGGCAGTTTACGAGCAGTACTTC. This encodes CANSRWGDRAVYEQYF.

The genes are TRBV5-4 and TRBJ2-5; D is unclear. V was pared by 8 bases and J by 11 bases, with 25 bases between. Germline V gene data show CDR1 as SGHNT and CDR2 as YYREEE (reference sequence). The CDR3 length is 14 residues. The CDR3 nucleotides are TGTGCCAGAAGGGTTGACCTGTACCAAGAGGCTCAGTACTTC. This sequence encodes CARRVDLYQEAQYF.

This clonotype was counted between two and nine times. One end of the junction varies from germline; a read error may be responsible. The genes are TRBV6-1 and TRBJ1-5; TRBD1 matches 8 bases. The germline V gene encodes CDR1 MNHNS and CDR2 SASEGT. This CDR3 is 19 amino acids long. The CDR3 is CTSSAFGPDRGGLGQPQHF. CDR3 sequence (DNA): TGTACCAGCAGCGCCTTCGGGCCCGACAGGGGTGGCTTGGGTCAGCCCCAGCATTTC.

J is TRBJ2-1 and V is TRBV6-1; 8 nucleotides align to TRBD2. The junction had 16 bases not matched to a gene; V was cut back by 10 bases and J by 8 bases. The CDR3 is 15 residues long. Germline CDR1 reads MNHNS; CDR2 reads SASEGT. CDR3 DNA: TGTGCCACCCGACCCCCGGGACTAGGTGAGCATGAGCAGTTCTTC. It yields the protein CATRPPGLGEHEQFF.

Comments on this clonotype: The junction shows a germline mismatch at one end, possibly a read error. The chain recombines TRBV11-2 with TRBJ2-5; 11 bases fit TRBD2. The CDR3 spans 16 residues. The V gene's germline CDR1 is SGHAT and CDR2 FQNNGV. In DNA, the CDR3 is TGCGCCAGCAGCCAGGGACTAGCGGAATTAGTAGAGACCCAGTACTTC. Translating it yields CASSQGLAELVETQYF.

The rearrangement links TRBV6-5 to TRBJ2-7; a weak D match, TRBD2 (6 bases). The CDR3 has 14 residues. The germline CDR1 and CDR2 sequences are MNHEY and SVGAGI. V was clipped by 8 bases and J by 3 bases, with 17 bases between them. CDR3 DNA sequence: TGTGCCAGCTACCACTGGGGCGGGGACTACGAGCAGTACTTC. Residues: CASYHWGGDYEQYF.

This clonotype is labeled medium-sized (0.01 to 0.1%). V is TRBV11-3 and J is TRBJ2-1, with D possibly being TRBD2 (5 bases). Per the germline V gene, CDR1 is SGHNT and CDR2 is YENEEA. V was shortened by 1 base and J by 10 bases, with 14 bases between the two germline ends. The CDR3 loop spans 14 amino acids. The CDR3 DNA reads as TGTGCCAGCAGCTTAGTTGCACCCCCTAGCGAGCAGTTCTTC. This codes for CASSLVAPPSEQFF.

Worth noting for this clonotype: A much larger clonotype is one base distant, so this may be a read error. The chain combines TRBV11-3 with TRBJ2-5; a weak D match, TRBD2 (5 bases). CDR3 size: 13 residues. The germline gives CDR1 SGHNT, CDR2 YENEEA. The chain's CDR3 is CTSSFGVGEAQYF. CDR3 bases: TGTACCAGCAGCTTTGGTGTGGGAGAGGCCCAGTACTTC.